The 19 T cell receptor beta chains given below trace back to one sample, sequenced in a study of regulatory T cells in long-lasting Graves disease. The time point was: newly diagnosed GD, antithyroid drugs for less than 3 months. PBMCs provided the RNA from which the TCR library was made. Construction of TCR beta libraries relied on iRepertoire HTBI primers and on Arm-PCR targeting CDR3 regions. TCRdb redid the calling of the multiplex PCR reads with MiXCR, one entry per CDR3 protein. The sample holds some 500,000 distinct CDR3 sequences, about 13% seen once. These same records also appear under a second study, on T cells in Graves' hyperthyroidism and ophthalmopathy.

Sequenced material: peripheral blood mononuclear cells (PBMCs), taken at new diagnosis, from a patient treated with antithyroid drugs. The receptors derive from a man younger than 45 with Graves disease.

The table lists this clonotype with a few counts. The chain links TRBV7-9 to TRBJ2-7, with D possibly TRBD2 on 5 matching bases. Trimming took off 2 bases at V and 2 bases at J, with 10 bases between the two ends. CDR3 length: 14 amino acids. In germline, CDR1 is SEHNR, CDR2 FQNEAQ (reference sequence). The CDR3 nucleotides are TGTGCCAGCAGCTTAATTATCGGGACCTACGAGCAGTACTTC. As protein: CASSLIIGTYEQYF.

The chain couples TRBV5-1 to TRBJ1-4; tentatively, D is TRBD1 (5 bases). V dropped 0 bases and J dropped 7 bases, with 10 bases sitting between them. The CDR3 covers 14 residues. Germline values: CDR1 SGHRS, CDR2 YFSETQ. The CDR3 here is CASSLAAGGEKLFF. The CDR3 DNA sequence: TGCGCCAGCAGCTTGGCGGCGGGGGGTGAAAAACTGTTTTTT.

This clonotype was recorded at least ten times. This CDR3 is CASGQGSSGNTIYF. The CDR3 nucleotides read TGTGCCAGCGGCCAGGGGAGCTCTGGAAACACCATATATTTT. This chain connects TRBV2 to TRBJ1-3; possibly TRBD1 for D (6 bases). V was trimmed by 8 bases and J by 0 bases, leaving 11 bases between them. This CDR3 spans 14 amino acids. Germline V gene sequence: CDR1 SNHLY, CDR2 FYNNEI.

This clonotype was detected many times. The chain recombines TRBV9 with TRBJ1-1, with 9 bases matching TRBD1. Germline trimming cut 4 bases from V and 7 bases from J; bases unmatched to any gene: 14. The CDR3 covers 16 residues. Germline lookup yields CDR1 SGDLS and CDR2 YYNGEE. For the CDR3, the DNA is TGTGCCAGCAGCCCCCGGGACAGGGTAGCTCGGGGTGAAGCTTTCTTT. This codes for CASSPRDRVARGEAFF.

This clonotype has ten or more counts. The rearrangement uses TRBV20-1 and TRBJ1-2; D may be TRBD1 (6 bases). The germline V gene encodes CDR1 DFQATT and CDR2 SNEGSKA (reference sequence). This CDR3 is 15 amino acids long. V gave up 4 bases and J gave up 4 bases, with 19 bases separating them. In DNA form, the CDR3 reads TGCAGTGCTACCAGGGGCAGGGAAAGGGGCTATGGCTACACCTTC. Translated, it gives CSATRGRERGYGYTF.

This clonotype has just a few counts. V usage is TRBV24-1 and J usage is TRBJ2-1, with 16 bases lining up with TRBD2. The CDR3 has 19 residues. After removal of 4 bases from V and 10 bases from J, the junction contained 15 bases not matched to a gene. Germline V gene sequence: CDR1 KGHDR, CDR2 SFDVKD. The CDR3 DNA follows: TGTGCCACCAGTGACCCCGGGACTAGCGGGAGGGCCACGACGAAGGAGCAGTTCTTC. This translates into CATSDPGTSGRATTKEQFF.

The J gene is TRBJ1-4, the V gene TRBV11-1, with D hard to call. The germline V and J ends were trimmed by 5 bases and 4 bases, with 11 bases remaining between them. Germline lookup yields CDR1 SGHAT and CDR2 FQDESV (reference sequence). The length of the CDR3 is 14 residues. The DNA of the CDR3 is TGTGCCAGCAGCGCGGGAGCGTTTAATGAAAAACTGTTTTTT. Its translation is CASSAGAFNEKLFF.

Many counts were recorded for this clonotype. This CDR3 reads CATSGLGSVTNTGELFF. As DNA, the CDR3 is TGTGCCACCAGTGGGTTGGGTAGCGTAACGAACACCGGGGAGCTGTTTTTT. V usage is TRBV24-1 and J usage is TRBJ2-2; TRBD2 is a possible D gene (5 bases). From germline, CDR1 is KGHDR and CDR2 SFDVKD. This CDR3 spans 17 amino acids. Trimming took off 5 bases at V and 0 bases at J, with 15 bases between the two ends.

The sample holds many counts of this clonotype. The genes are TRBV11-2 and TRBJ1-2, with 8 bases aligning to TRBD1. The CDR3 spans 14 residues. The V gene end was trimmed by 5 bases and the J gene end by 6 bases; junction bases not matched to a gene: 8. Germline CDR1 and CDR2: SGHAT and FQNNGV. The CDR3 region is CASSLFAGGDGYTF. The CDR3 bases are TGTGCCAGCAGCCTCTTCGCAGGGGGCGATGGCTACACCTTC.

This clonotype was observed a few times. Here the CDR3 DNA reads TGTGCCAGCAGCCGATCCCCGGGACAGGGGTCATACAATGAGCAGTTCTTC. Its protein is CASSRSPGQGSYNEQFF. The chain uses TRBV7-3 and TRBJ2-1, with TRBD1 matching 10 bases. The V and J ends lost 5 bases and 4 bases, in that order; junction bases with no gene match: 11. This CDR3 comprises 17 residues. CDR1 SGHTA and CDR2 FQGTGA come from the germline V gene.

This clonotype was counted many times. The chain joins TRBV20-1 to TRBJ2-1; D not certain. V was shortened by 5 bases and J by 0 bases, with 8 bases between the two germline ends. Looked up from germline, CDR1 is DFQATT and CDR2 is SNEGSKA (reference sequence). The CDR3 totals 13 residues. The CDR3 is CSAFGSSYNEQFF. The CDR3 DNA reads as TGCAGTGCTTTTGGTAGCTCCTACAATGAGCAGTTCTTC.

Ten or more counts support this clonotype. J is TRBJ2-5 and V is TRBV20-1; maybe TRBD2 (6 bases). V dropped 6 bases and J dropped 5 bases, with 13 bases sitting between them. Germline V gene sequence: CDR1 DFQATT, CDR2 SNEGSKA (reference sequence). This CDR3 region has 12 residues. The CDR3 loop reads CSASEGRETQYF. DNA of the CDR3: TGCAGTGCCTCGGAGGGCCGGGAGACCCAGTACTTC.

In its sample, this clonotype was seen many times. J is TRBJ1-1 and V is TRBV6-2 or TRBV6-3, with D unresolved. Germline values: CDR1 MNHEY, CDR2 SVGEGT. This CDR3 is built from 13 residues. The ends were cut back, 4 bases at V and 1 base at J, with 7 bases in the middle. The CDR3 is CASSSTPNTEAFF. The CDR3 nucleotides read TGTGCCAGCAGTTCCACACCGAACACTGAAGCTTTCTTT.

This sequence joins TRBV3-1 and TRBJ2-4; TRBD2 might be the D (6 bases). The CDR3 totals 15 residues. The V end lost 6 bases, the J end lost 0 bases, and 12 bases lay between the germline ends. The germline V gene encodes CDR1 LGHDT and CDR2 YNNKEL (reference sequence). CDR3 nucleotide sequence: TGTGCCAGCAGTTTTCCGGGACTAGCCAAAAACATTCAGTACTTC. Residues: CASSFPGLAKNIQYF.

The sample holds many counts of this clonotype. This chain uses TRBV15 with TRBJ1-2; no firm D call. This CDR3 is built from 14 residues. Germline-derived CDR1 and CDR2 are LNHNV and YYDKDF (reference sequence). V was clipped by 0 bases and J by 8 bases, with 13 bases between them. The CDR3 reads CATSRDLGGPGYTF. CDR3 nucleotide sequence: TGTGCCACCAGCAGAGATTTGGGCGGGCCAGGCTACACCTTC.

This clonotype was counted at least ten times. The chain has TRBV11-2 and TRBJ2-2, with TRBD2 identical over 7 bases. The CDR3 sequence is 13 residues long. Germline V CDR1 and CDR2: SGHAT, FQNNGV. The V gene end was trimmed by 8 bases and the J gene end by 10 bases; junction bases not matched to a gene: 10. CDR3 region: CASLPPGRQELFF. CDR3 sequence (DNA): TGTGCCAGCCTTCCCCCCGGGAGGCAGGAGCTGTTTTTT.

This clonotype was seen many times. The chain recombines TRBV27 with TRBJ1-4; 9 nucleotides match TRBD1. Germline CDR1 MNHEY, CDR2 SMNVEV (reference sequence). This CDR3 has 16 residues. Germline trimming cut 7 bases from V and 2 bases from J; bases unmatched to any gene: 8. The CDR3 DNA reads TGTGCCAGCACCTTGATGGGGACAGGGACTAATGAAAAACTGTTTTTT. As protein: CASTLMGTGTNEKLFF.

The chain is built from TRBV3-1 and TRBJ2-7, with a weak D call TRBD2 (5 bases). The CDR3 consists of 13 residues. Germline V gene sequence: CDR1 LGHDT, CDR2 YNNKEL (reference sequence). Deletions cut 5 bases from V and 7 bases from J, with 15 bases between. CDR3 nucleotide sequence: TGTGCCAGCAGCGTACTCGGGGTTGGGGAGCAGTACTTC. It yields the protein CASSVLGVGEQYF.

The V call is TRBV30, the J call TRBJ2-7; TRBD2 is a possible D gene (6 bases). This CDR3 region has 15 residues. The V end lost 3 bases, the J end lost 5 bases, and 20 bases lay between the germline ends. CDR1 and CDR2 from the germline V gene are GTSNPN and SVGIG (reference sequence). CDR3 sequence (DNA): TGTGCCTGGAGCACCCCCGGGGGACTGTGGGACGAGCAGTACTTC. It codes for CAWSTPGGLWDEQYF.